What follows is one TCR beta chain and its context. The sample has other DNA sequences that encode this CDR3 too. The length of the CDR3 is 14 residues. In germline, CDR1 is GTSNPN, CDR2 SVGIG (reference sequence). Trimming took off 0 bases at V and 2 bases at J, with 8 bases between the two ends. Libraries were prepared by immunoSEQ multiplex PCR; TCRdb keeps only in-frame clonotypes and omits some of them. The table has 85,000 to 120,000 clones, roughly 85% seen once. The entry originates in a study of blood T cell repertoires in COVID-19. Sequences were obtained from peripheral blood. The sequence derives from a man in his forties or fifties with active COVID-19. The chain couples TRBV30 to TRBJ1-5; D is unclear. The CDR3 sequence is CAWSVRRGNQPQHF. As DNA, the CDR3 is TGTGCCTGGAGTGTACGGCGGGGCAATCAGCCCCAGCATTTT.